This T cell receptor (beta chain) was retrieved from a study of blood T cell repertoires in COVID-19. V was pared by 3 bases and J by 8 bases, with 9 bases of the junction left unmatched. Per the germline V gene, CDR1 is LNHDA and CDR2 is SQIVND (reference sequence). CDR3 size: 16 residues. Sequencing used immunoSEQ multiplex PCR; TCRdb keeps in-frame clones, though not all of them. The repertoire has about 280,000 clones, roughly nine tenths of them found once; the top ten carry 6% to 7%. The clonotype originates from a woman in her 40s who had recovered from COVID-19. Sequenced input: PBMCs or T cells enriched from blood (not recorded which). The chain uses TRBV19 and TRBJ2-1; 11 positions agree with TRBD2. The CDR3 region is CASSIAELAGVDEQFF. The CDR3, as DNA: TGTGCCAGTAGTATCGCGGAACTAGCGGGAGTAGATGAGCAGTTCTTC.